Listed here are 32 T cell receptor beta chains from one sample, sequenced in a study of shared clonotypes between healthy human individuals. Repertoires were generated with immunoSEQ multiplex PCR, while TCRdb's copy carries only in-frame clones and drops some. The repertoire holds roughly 700,000 clones, with over 65% as singletons. Sequencing used memory CD4+ T cells sorted from blood. The subset: CD45RA-negative fraction. The receptors shown here come from a young woman in good health.

J is TRBJ1-2 and V is TRBV19; perhaps TRBD1 as D (6 bases). Trimming shortened V by 7 bases and J by 8 bases, and 17 bases separated the two germline ends. Germline lookup yields CDR1 LNHDA and CDR2 SQIVND (reference sequence). The length of the CDR3 is 13 residues. In DNA form, the CDR3 reads TGTGCCAGTACCCGTACTACAGGGTCCGGCTACACCTTC. Residues: CASTRTTGSGYTF.

The gene calls are TRBV7-2 and TRBJ2-1, with D possibly matching TRBD2 (5 bases). The CDR3 extends over 14 amino acids. Germline CDR1 reads SGHTA; CDR2 reads FQGNSA. V was pared by 11 bases and J by 9 bases, with 23 bases between. CDR3 sequence reads: CAVGRSGPTGEQFF. CDR3 DNA sequence: TGTGCCGTCGGCAGGAGCGGACCGACTGGTGAGCAGTTCTTC.

The chain uses TRBV19 and TRBJ1-5, with a weak D call TRBD1 (5 bases). The ends were cut back, 2 bases at V and 4 bases at J, with 9 bases in the middle. CDR1 is LNHDA, CDR2 SQIVND, per germline (reference sequence). The length of the CDR3 is 14 residues. CDR3 coding DNA: TGTGCCAGTAGTATAAGGTCAGGGAATCAGCCCCAGCATTTT. Its translation: CASSIRSGNQPQHF.

The rearrangement links TRBV30 to TRBJ2-3, with TRBD1 as a possible D gene (6 bases). CDR3 length: 14 amino acids. Germline values: CDR1 GTSNPN, CDR2 SVGIG (reference sequence). V shed 2 bases and J shed 1 base, with 10 bases lying between them. In DNA form, the CDR3 reads TGTGCCTGGAGTCTGGGACAAGGCACAGATACGCAGTATTTT. This sequence encodes CAWSLGQGTDTQYF.

The V gene is TRBV28, the J gene TRBJ2-7, with 8 nucleotides matching TRBD2. The CDR3 length is 14 residues. Per germline, CDR1 MDHEN and CDR2 SYDVKM. V shed 4 bases and J 1 base; nucleotides not matched to a gene: 3. The CDR3 here is CASSSGGDSYEQYF. CDR3 sequence (DNA): TGTGCCAGCAGTTCGGGGGGGGATTCCTACGAGCAGTACTTC.

A few counts support this clone. The chain joins TRBV4-1 to TRBJ2-5; D not certain. The CDR3 runs 15 residues. CDR1 is MGHRA and CDR2 is YSYEKL in the germline V gene. V was shortened by 1 base and J by 0 bases, with 9 bases between the two germline ends. The CDR3 protein is CASSQATSYQETQYF. CDR3 in DNA: TGCGCCAGCAGCCAAGCGACTTCGTACCAAGAGACCCAGTACTTC.

The rearrangement links TRBV19 to TRBJ2-5; perhaps TRBD2 as D (6 bases). TRBJ2-7 matches the DNA end more closely, so the J call is doubtful. There are 15 residues in the CDR3. The V gene's germline CDR1 is LNHDA and CDR2 SQIVND (reference sequence). CDR3 amino acids: CASTLSAGPTYEQYF. The DNA of the CDR3 is TGTGCCAGTACTCTTTCTGCGGGACCTACCTACGAGCAGTACTTC.

The chain couples TRBV6-5 to TRBJ1-1; D might be TRBD1 (6 bases). The CDR3 spans 15 residues. The germline V and J ends were trimmed by 5 bases and 4 bases, with 17 bases remaining between them. Germline V gene sequence: CDR1 MNHEY, CDR2 SVGAGI. The CDR3: CASSAIQGRSTEAFF. The CDR3 nucleotides are TGTGCCAGCAGTGCTATACAGGGCCGGAGCACTGAAGCTTTCTTT.

This chain connects TRBV27 to TRBJ2-3, with 7 bases that match TRBD2. CDR3 length equals 15 residues. Germline V lookup: CDR1 MNHEY, CDR2 SMNVEV (reference sequence). The ends lost 3 bases at V and 11 bases at J; junction bases unmatched: 14. For the CDR3, the DNA is TGTGCCAGCAGTTTTAATCGGGGGACTACCGGGGGGCAGTATTTT. This codes for CASSFNRGTTGGQYF.

This clone turned up a few times. The chain has TRBV11-3 and TRBJ2-5, with a possible D match to TRBD1 (6 bases). Germline V gene data show CDR1 as SGHNT and CDR2 as YENEEA. V lost 5 bases and J lost 6, with 19 bases in between. The CDR3 length is 15 residues. CDR3 in DNA: TGTGCCAGCAGCATGGGACAAGCCCTAGGGAAGACCCAGTACTTC. This sequence encodes CASSMGQALGKTQYF.

Ten or more counts support this clone. The gene calls are TRBV2 and TRBJ2-7, with 7 bases identical to TRBD2. The CDR3 is 11 residues long. With 6 bases clipped from V and 7 bases from J, the junction kept 3 bases outside the gene matches. The germline V gene encodes CDR1 SNHLY and CDR2 FYNNEI. Written as DNA, the CDR3 is TGTGCCAGCAGCGGACTAGGGGAGCAGTACTTC. Translating gives CASSGLGEQYF.

V is TRBV6-1 and J is TRBJ2-7; no definite D call. The CDR3 has 13 amino acids. The ends were cut back, 6 bases at V and 6 bases at J, with 15 bases in the middle. Germline V gene data show CDR1 as MNHNS and CDR2 as SASEGT. The CDR3 reads CASSSLESTEQYF. The CDR3 coding sequence is TGTGCCAGCAGCTCCCTTGAGAGCACCGAGCAGTACTTC.

Turning to this clone: Other DNA variants within this sample encode the same CDR3. This chain uses TRBV28 with TRBJ1-2; D is perhaps TRBD1 (6 bases). This CDR3 spans 13 amino acids. Germline loops: CDR1 MDHEN, CDR2 SYDVKM. The ends were cut back, 6 bases at V and 4 bases at J, with 12 bases in the middle. The CDR3 DNA follows: TGTGCCAGCAGCCTCGGGGGCGCCTATGGCTACACCTTC. Its translation is CASSLGGAYGYTF.

The table lists this clone with a few counts. The chain employs TRBV4-1 and TRBJ2-7; the match to TRBD2 covers 8 bases. There are 16 residues in the CDR3. Unmatched junction bases numbered 9, after V lost 0 bases and J lost 5 bases. Germline values: CDR1 MGHRA, CDR2 YSYEKL. The CDR3 DNA reads as TGCGCCAGCAGCCAAGATCGGATTAGCGGGAACGACGAGCAGTACTTC. Translated: CASSQDRISGNDEQYF.

The chain recombines TRBV5-1 with TRBJ2-2, with D possibly being TRBD2 (6 bases). The length of the CDR3 is 19 residues. Trimming cost V 1 base and J 0 bases, with 19 bases left between them. The V gene's germline CDR1 is SGHRS and CDR2 YFSETQ. CDR3 DNA sequence: TGCGCCAGCAGCTTGTCGCTAGCGCTTACGTTCGCGAACACCGGGGAGCTGTTTTTT. It translates to CASSLSLALTFANTGELFF.

V gene TRBV5-8 combines with J gene TRBJ2-4, with TRBD2 matching 7 bases. The V and J ends lost 4 bases and 2 bases, in that order; junction bases with no gene match: 6. This CDR3 is 15 amino acids long. The germline gives CDR1 SGHTS, CDR2 YDEGEE. This CDR3 reads CASSTWTRPKNIQYF. CDR3 DNA sequence: TGTGCCAGCAGCACCTGGACTAGACCCAAAAACATTCAGTACTTC.

The CDR3 nucleotides read TGTGCCAGCAGCCCGGGGCGGGGGGGAGGCACAGATACGCAGTATTTT. The encoded protein is CASSPGRGGGTDTQYF. This chain joins TRBV4-2 and TRBJ2-3; 9 bases are a match to TRBD2. The CDR3 consists of 16 residues. CDR1 is LGHNA and CDR2 is YNFKEQ in the germline V gene. V was pared by 4 bases and J by 1 base, with 6 bases of the junction left unmatched.

Many counts were recorded for this clone. This chain joins TRBV25-1 and TRBJ2-1; TRBD1 might be the D (6 bases). With 6 bases removed from V and 5 bases from J, the gap between germline ends came to 11 bases. CDR3 length equals 13 residues. Germline V CDR1 and CDR2: MGHDK, SYGVNS. For the CDR3, the DNA is TGTGCCAGCAGCGTGGGGGCGAACAATGAGCAGTTCTTC. It encodes CASSVGANNEQFF.

V gene TRBV2 combines with J gene TRBJ2-3, with D tentatively TRBD2 (6 bases). The CDR3 is 11 residues long. V lost 6 bases and J 6 bases, leaving 7 bases between the germline ends. Germline V CDR1 and CDR2: SNHLY, FYNNEI. The CDR3, as DNA: TGTGCCAGCAGAGGAGGGGATACGCAGTATTTT. This gives the protein CASRGGDTQYF.

DNA of the CDR3: TGCAGCGTTCGGGAGGGTGCAGATACGCAGTATTTT. Translated, it gives CSVREGADTQYF. This sequence joins TRBV29-1 and TRBJ2-3; TRBD2 agrees at 8 bases. Trimming at V came to 5 bases and at J to 4 bases, leaving 2 bases not matched to a gene. The CDR3 spans 12 residues. The germline gives CDR1 SQVTM, CDR2 ANQGSEA.

The V call is TRBV2, the J call TRBJ2-1, with TRBD2 identical over 12 bases. Germline V gene lookup returns CDR1 SNHLY and CDR2 FYNNEI. The CDR3 is 17 amino acids. V shed 7 bases and J 4 bases; nucleotides not matched to a gene: 11. The CDR3 sequence: CASKGASGRAGYNEQFF. DNA for the CDR3: TGTGCCAGCAAAGGGGCTAGCGGGAGGGCGGGATACAATGAGCAGTTCTTC.

This chain links TRBV6-5 with TRBJ2-7, with TRBD1 identical over 8 bases. The CDR3 runs 14 residues. The V gene end was trimmed by 2 bases and the J gene end by 6 bases; junction bases not matched to a gene: 6. Germline values: CDR1 MNHEY, CDR2 SVGAGI. CDR3 amino acids: CASSYGQGVSEQYF. The CDR3 nucleotides are TGTGCCAGCAGTTACGGACAGGGTGTCAGCGAGCAGTACTTC.

In this sample, this clone turned up a few times. The V call is TRBV6-1, the J call TRBJ2-5, with 8 nucleotides matching TRBD1. J was trimmed by 5 bases and V by 4 bases; bases with no gene match: 6. The CDR3 length is 14 residues. CDR1 is MNHNS and CDR2 is SASEGT in the germline V gene. For the CDR3, the DNA is TGTGCCAGCAGTGCAGGACAGGGCCTGGAGACCCAGTACTTC. Its translation: CASSAGQGLETQYF.

The rearrangement uses TRBV4-1 and TRBJ2-3; D call uncertain. The germline CDR1 and CDR2 sequences are MGHRA and YSYEKL. This CDR3 comprises 14 residues. V was pared by 5 bases and J by 0 bases, with 9 bases between. In DNA form, the CDR3 reads TGCGCCAGCAGCTCCGCGGCTAGCACAGATACGCAGTATTTT. Translation gives CASSSAASTDTQYF.

The rearrangement uses TRBV6-6 and TRBJ1-2; TRBD1 agrees at 10 bases. V shed 7 bases and J 3 bases; nucleotides not matched to a gene: 5. The CDR3 is 14 amino acids. Germline CDR1 is MNHNY and CDR2 is SVGAGI (reference sequence). CDR3 residues: CASTTDRGDYGYTF. CDR3 coding DNA: TGTGCCAGCACCACGGACAGGGGGGACTATGGCTACACCTTC.

The chain couples TRBV11-3 to TRBJ2-2, with a possible D match to TRBD1 (5 bases). This CDR3 contains 13 residues. CDR1 is SGHNT, CDR2 YENEEA, per germline. Trimming left V 1 base short and J 7 bases short, with 7 bases between. The DNA for the CDR3 is TGTGCCAGCAGCTTAGGGGGCGGCGGGGAGCTGTTTTTT. It translates to CASSLGGGGELFF. Combining the CDR3 with reference TRBV11-3 and TRBJ2-2 gives the whole variable domain EAGVVQSPRYKIIEKKQPVAFWCNPISGHNTLYWYLQNLGQGPELLIRYENEEAVDDSQLPKDRFSAERLKGVDSTLKIQPAELGDSAVYLCASSLGGGGELFFGEGSRLTVL.

The chain has TRBV25-1 and TRBJ2-7, with a possible D match to TRBD2 (7 bases). V was shortened by 3 bases and J by 0 bases, with 15 bases between the two germline ends. Germline V gene lookup returns CDR1 MGHDK and CDR2 SYGVNS. The CDR3 spans 16 residues. For the CDR3, the DNA is TGTGCCAGCAGTGATAGGGGGGGCCCGAGCTCCTACGAGCAGTACTTC. Translation: CASSDRGGPSSYEQYF.

The chain combines TRBV19 with TRBJ1-4; 9 nucleotides align to TRBD1. CDR1 LNHDA and CDR2 SQIVND come from the germline V gene (reference sequence). The J segment lost 3 bases and the V segment lost 3 bases, leaving 5 bases of the junction unmatched. The CDR3 has 16 residues. The CDR3 sequence is CASSMGQGIANEKLFF. CDR3 DNA: TGTGCCAGTAGTATGGGACAGGGTATCGCTAATGAAAAACTGTTTTTT.

J is TRBJ2-5 and V is TRBV18; D is unclear. The V gene's germline CDR1 is KGHSH and CDR2 LQKENI. This CDR3 has 13 amino acids. Between the trimmed V and J ends, which lost 5 bases and 2 bases, there was a span of 9 bases. The CDR3, as DNA: TGTGCCAGCTCAATATACTTACAAGAGACCCAGTACTTC. This gives the protein CASSIYLQETQYF.

This chain joins TRBV4-1 and TRBJ1-1; no firm D call. There are 14 residues in the CDR3. The germline V and J ends were trimmed by 1 base and 4 bases, with 10 bases remaining between them. Germline assignment: CDR1 MGHRA and CDR2 YSYEKL. CDR3 residues: CASSQGLGITEAFF. The CDR3 bases are TGCGCCAGCAGCCAAGGTCTCGGCATCACTGAAGCTTTCTTT.

This clone has ten or more counts. V and J are TRBV5-1 and TRBJ1-1, with D unclear. This CDR3 has 16 residues. The V gene lost 0 bases and the J gene lost 1 base, with 13 bases spanning the gap. Looked up from germline, CDR1 is SGHRS and CDR2 is YFSETQ. CDR3 in amino acids: CASSLVARQPNTEAFF. In nucleotides, the CDR3 is TGCGCCAGCAGCTTGGTGGCTCGGCAACCGAACACTGAAGCTTTCTTT.

The J gene is TRBJ1-1, the V gene TRBV27, with D possibly being TRBD1 (6 bases). V was pared by 4 bases and J by 0 bases, with 15 bases between. This CDR3 is 16 amino acids long. CDR1 and CDR2 (germline): MNHEY, SMNVEV (reference sequence). CDR3 DNA sequence: TGTGCCAGCAGTTCCCGACAGGCGGGGATGAACACTGAAGCTTTCTTT. Protein: CASSSRQAGMNTEAFF.